This entry features one TCR beta chain sequence. The antigen is unknown. The CDR3 is 15 amino acids. CDR1 and CDR2 (germline): LNHDA, SQIVND (reference sequence). V was pared by 6 bases and J by 5 bases, with 9 bases of the junction left unmatched. This specimen comes from a study of OX40 agonist ivuxolimab in advanced cancers. Study observations and caveats: Antigen specificity remained undetermined for the expanded peripheral T cells.

The assay was immunoSEQ multiplex PCR, and TCRdb's table has in-frame clones only and misses some. The sample consists of 95,000 to 100,000 clones, approximately 80% of them appearing once. The gene calls are TRBV19 and TRBJ2-2; 7 positions agree with TRBD1. The sample consisted of CD4+ or CD8+ T cells sorted from blood, taken in a trial of the OX40 agonist ivuxolimab. This TCR was sampled from an adult with an advanced solid tumor such as melanoma, head and neck, liver or kidney cancer. In DNA form, the CDR3 reads TGTGCCAGTAGCCGGAGGACAGGCGGAACCGGGGAGCTGTTTTTT. Amino acid sequence: CASSRRTGGTGELFF.